The clone carrying this T cell receptor beta chain has a count of ten or more. There were TCR beta CDR3 regions amplified from RNA transcripts. The primer set for the first-round RT-PCR of the TCR CDR3 was HTBI. TCRdb re-analysed the multiplex PCR reads in MiXCR, keeping a single row per CDR3 protein. Among 600,000 to 900,000 distinct CDR3 sequences, about a sixth were seen once, and the ten largest hold approximately 8.4%. This specimen belongs to a study of T cells in Graves' hyperthyroidism and ophthalmopathy. Stability of Graves' hyperthyroidism was defined as absent ophthalmopathy progression within 18 months. Hyperthyroidism, newly diagnosed and lasting under 2 months, affected patients aged 18 to 65. Sequencing was carried out using blood. The sequence came from a man aged 18 to 29 with Graves' hyperthyroidism.

The CDR3 spells CASRGPGTGNTEAFF. The CDR3 DNA sequence: TGTGCCAGCAGAGGGCCAGGGACGGGGAACACTGAAGCTTTCTTT. The chain uses TRBV6-1 and TRBJ1-1; a weak D match, TRBD1 (5 bases). V was shortened by 6 bases and J by 1 base, with 15 bases between the two germline ends. This CDR3 has 15 residues. In germline, CDR1 is MNHNS, CDR2 SASEGT.